Each of the 29 T cell receptor beta chains below was sequenced from the same sample in a study of shared clonotypes between healthy human individuals. Libraries were prepared by immunoSEQ multiplex PCR; TCRdb keeps only in-frame clonotypes and omits some of them. Here the sample spans about 490,000 clones, around 78% being singletons. Source material: PBMCs. Receptors originate from a woman aged 40-49 years in good health. Some clones in this sample may be carry-over from other donors' samples.

In regard to this clone: A much larger clone lies a single base off, so this may be a read error. The chain joins TRBV7-9 to TRBJ2-7, with 13 bases identical to TRBD2. V shed 5 bases, J shed 4 bases, and the junction held 5 bases outside the gene matches. The length of the CDR3 is 15 residues. Germline V lookup: CDR1 SEHNR, CDR2 FQNEAQ (reference sequence). The CDR3 reads CASSPRTSGSYEQYF. The CDR3 bases are TGTGCCAGCAGCCCCCGGACTAGCGGGAGTTACGAGCAGTACTTC.

The gene calls are TRBV28 and TRBJ2-3; 8 nucleotides match TRBD1. The CDR3 loop spans 13 amino acids. Germline trimming cut 5 bases from V and 5 bases from J; bases unmatched to any gene: 3. Looked up from germline, CDR1 is MDHEN and CDR2 is SYDVKM. The CDR3 nucleotides read TGTGCCAGCAGTCCAGGGGGCCGAGATACGCAGTATTTT. Translated: CASSPGGRDTQYF.

The chain couples TRBV11-2 to TRBJ2-2; 8 positions agree with TRBD2. Germline V gene data show CDR1 as SGHAT and CDR2 as FQNNGV. This CDR3 is 18 amino acids long. Trimming removed 3 bases from V and 4 bases from J; junction bases left unmatched: 13. This CDR3 reads CASSFTLPGLVSTGELFF. The CDR3 DNA reads TGTGCCAGCAGCTTCACGTTGCCGGGACTAGTGAGCACCGGGGAGCTGTTTTTT.

This chain links TRBV10-2 with TRBJ2-7, with 7 nucleotides matching TRBD2. Germline V CDR1 and CDR2: WSHSY, SAAADI. The trim removed 3 bases at V and 6 bases at J, leaving 8 bases unmatched. The length of the CDR3 is 14 residues. CDR3 sequence (DNA): TGCGCCAGCAGTGACTTGGGCGGGAGAAGCGAGCAGTACTTC. Residues: CASSDLGGRSEQYF.

The chain couples TRBV6-5 to TRBJ1-1; D is perhaps TRBD1 (5 bases). Germline lookup yields CDR1 MNHEY and CDR2 SVGAGI. The CDR3 has 14 amino acids. Trimming took 0 bases from V and 4 from J, leaving 9 bases between them. The CDR3 loop is CASSYSMGGTEAFF. The CDR3 DNA sequence: TGTGCCAGCAGTTACTCGATGGGGGGCACTGAAGCTTTCTTT.

This clone was seen a handful of times. The V call is TRBV25-1, the J call TRBJ2-2, with D unresolved. In germline, CDR1 is MGHDK, CDR2 SYGVNS. The CDR3 contains 14 residues. V was cut by 3 bases and J by 0 bases, with 5 bases left in between. CDR3 sequence: CASSDKTNTGELFF. The CDR3 DNA sequence: TGTGCCAGCAGTGACAAAACGAACACCGGGGAGCTGTTTTTT.

The V gene is TRBV2, the J gene TRBJ1-2; possible D gene TRBD1, 5 bases. V was trimmed by 4 bases and J by 2 bases, leaving 8 bases between them. Germline V gene lookup returns CDR1 SNHLY and CDR2 FYNNEI. CDR3 length equals 13 residues. Here the CDR3 DNA reads TGTGCCAGCAGTGCACGGGGGAACTATGGCTACACCTTC. Protein sequence: CASSARGNYGYTF.

The J gene is TRBJ2-1, the V gene TRBV6-4; the D is unclear. This CDR3 comprises 13 residues. From germline, CDR1 is MRHNA and CDR2 SNTAGT. Trimming shortened V by 2 bases and J by 6 bases, and 8 bases separated the two germline ends. CDR3 nucleotides: TGTGCCAGCAGTGACAGCTATACCAATGAGCAGTTCTTC. Its protein product is CASSDSYTNEQFF.

The chain recombines TRBV18 with TRBJ1-3; D is perhaps TRBD1 (6 bases). Between the trimmed V and J ends, which lost 4 bases and 0 bases, there was a span of 10 bases. The CDR3 loop spans 15 amino acids. Germline CDR1 reads KGHSH; CDR2 reads LQKENI. CDR3 DNA sequence: TGTGCCAGCTCACTGCGACAGGACTCTGGAAACACCATATATTTT. It specifies CASSLRQDSGNTIYF.

V is TRBV19 and J is TRBJ1-1; D is ambiguous. The germline V gene has CDR1 LNHDA and CDR2 SQIVND (reference sequence). The CDR3 extends over 13 amino acids. The V end was cut by 6 bases, the J end by 6 bases, with 14 bases between. Here the CDR3 DNA reads TGTGCCAGTAGAGCGGGAGGAACGCCTGAAGCTTTCTTT. Translating it yields CASRAGGTPEAFF.

Points on this clone: A far more abundant clone sits one base away, making this likely a read error. The chain joins TRBV30 to TRBJ1-2, with D unresolved. This CDR3 is 13 amino acids long. Trimming shortened V by 4 bases and J by 3 bases, and 12 bases separated the two germline ends. Germline V gives CDR1 GTSNPN, CDR2 SVGIG (reference sequence). The CDR3 sequence: CAWIKGGDYGYTF. The DNA of the CDR3 is TGTGCCTGGATCAAGGGTGGCGACTATGGCTACACCTTC.

The chain joins TRBV5-8 to TRBJ1-4, with D hard to call. This CDR3 region has 13 residues. V was pared by 1 base and J by 8 bases, with 9 bases between. The germline CDR1 and CDR2 sequences are SGHTS and YDEGEE. CDR3 sequence: CASSLPVGEKLFF. The DNA for the CDR3 is TGTGCCAGCAGCTTGCCTGTTGGGGAAAAACTGTTTTTT.

V usage is TRBV10-2 and J usage is TRBJ2-2, with no clear D. This CDR3 region has 15 residues. Germline V gives CDR1 WSHSY, CDR2 SAAADI. V gave up 4 bases and J gave up 8 bases, with 17 bases separating them. The CDR3 DNA is TGCGCCAGCAGTGCGGCGGAAGGGCCTAATGGGGAGCTGTTTTTT. Encoded protein: CASSAAEGPNGELFF.

There are a few counts of this clone. The chain employs TRBV5-4 and TRBJ2-7; TRBD2 might be the D (6 bases). Trimming removed 7 bases at V and 6 bases at J, with 17 bases between. There are 13 residues in the CDR3. Germline CDR1 reads SGHNT; CDR2 reads YYREEE (reference sequence). The CDR3: CASRAGLGGEQYF. In DNA, the CDR3 is TGTGCCAGCCGGGCAGGGCTGGGGGGCGAGCAGTACTTC.

This chain links TRBV5-1 with TRBJ2-1, with TRBD2 matching 7 bases. Germline assignment: CDR1 SGHRS and CDR2 YFSETQ. J was trimmed by 2 bases and V by 0 bases; bases with no gene match: 23. This CDR3 comprises 22 residues. CDR3 sequence (DNA): TGCGCCAGCAGCTTGGTCGTGTTTACGGCGCTAGCTGTGGGAGGGACCTACAATGAGCAGTTCTTC. It codes for CASSLVVFTALAVGGTYNEQFF.

This chain connects TRBV2 to TRBJ2-5, with TRBD2 identical over 11 bases. The junction had 10 bases not matched to a gene; V was cut back by 6 bases and J by 4 bases. The CDR3 has 16 residues. Germline CDR1 SNHLY, CDR2 FYNNEI. The CDR3: CASSLGLAASGETQYF. CDR3 sequence (DNA): TGTGCCAGCAGCCTGGGACTAGCGGCCTCAGGAGAGACCCAGTACTTC.

This chain uses TRBV10-3 with TRBJ2-3; the match to TRBD2 covers 12 bases. Germline lookup yields CDR1 ENHRY and CDR2 SYGVKD. J gave up 2 bases and V 3 bases, and 6 bases lay outside the gene matches. The CDR3 is 17 residues long. CDR3 in DNA: TGTGCCATCAGTGACCCAGGACTAGCGGGGCCCACAGATACGCAGTATTTT. Its translation: CAISDPGLAGPTDTQYF.

Remarks on this clone: This likely traces to a read error, being one base from a far larger clone. The rearrangement uses TRBV30 and TRBJ1-1, with unresolved D. V was clipped by 2 bases and J by 1 base, with 5 bases between them. The CDR3 extends over 12 amino acids. Looked up from germline, CDR1 is GTSNPN and CDR2 is SVGIG (reference sequence). In DNA form, the CDR3 reads TGTGCCTGGAGTTTCGGGAACACTGAAGCTTTCTTT. Translation gives CAWSFGNTEAFF.

The rearrangement joins TRBV7-2 to TRBJ2-7, with D perhaps TRBD1 (6 bases). The CDR3 has 15 amino acids. Germline CDR1 and CDR2: SGHTA and FQGNSA. Trimming took off 1 base at V and 1 base at J, with 11 bases between the two ends. The CDR3 sequence: CASSLEQGSSYEQYF. The DNA for the CDR3 is TGTGCCAGCAGCTTAGAGCAGGGGAGTTCCTACGAGCAGTACTTC.

The chain is built from TRBV19 and TRBJ2-2, with a tentative D call TRBD1 (6 bases). Germline CDR1 is LNHDA and CDR2 is SQIVND (reference sequence). With 5 bases removed from V and 4 bases from J, the gap between germline ends came to 17 bases. This CDR3 spans 16 amino acids. The CDR3 here is CASSSVGGRVTGELFF. The CDR3 coding sequence is TGTGCCAGTAGTTCCGTAGGGGGTAGGGTCACCGGGGAGCTGTTTTTT.

In this sample, this clone turned up a few times. The J gene is TRBJ1-4, the V gene TRBV7-6, with D hard to call. This CDR3 region has 15 residues. V gave up 2 bases and J gave up 6 bases, with 13 bases separating them. Germline V gene sequence: CDR1 SGHVS, CDR2 FNYEAQ. The CDR3 is CASSLMTGRDEKLFF. The CDR3 DNA sequence: TGTGCCAGCAGCTTAATGACGGGGAGGGATGAAAAACTGTTTTTT.

For the CDR3, the DNA is TGTGCCAGCAGCTTAGCGAGGAGAACAGGGGGGTCTGACTCACCCCTCCACTTT. Its protein is CASSLARRTGGSDSPLHF. The chain recombines TRBV7-9 with TRBJ1-6; 8 nucleotides agree with TRBD1. The CDR3 has 18 residues. Germline CDR1 SEHNR, CDR2 FQNEAQ (reference sequence). The V gene end was trimmed by 0 bases and the J gene end by 10 bases; junction bases not matched to a gene: 14.

This clone came up a few times. This sequence joins TRBV11-2 and TRBJ2-7; D not resolved. Trimming stripped 0 bases from V and 0 bases from J, with 9 bases between. The CDR3 is 15 amino acids. Germline CDR1 and CDR2: SGHAT and FQNNGV. In DNA form, the CDR3 reads TGTGCCAGCAGCTTAGATCTGGGCAACTCCTACGAGCAGTACTTC. Translating gives CASSLDLGNSYEQYF.

This clone was recorded at least ten times. The V gene is TRBV15, the J gene TRBJ2-7; 9 nucleotides align to TRBD1. The germline gives CDR1 LNHNV, CDR2 YYDKDF (reference sequence). The CDR3 is 15 residues long. Losses at the gene ends were 0 bases for V and 2 bases for J; bases not matched to a gene: 2. In nucleotides, the CDR3 is TGTGCCACCAGCAGAGAGCGGACAGGGGCCTACGAGCAGTACTTC. It is translated as CATSRERTGAYEQYF.

This chain joins TRBV5-1 and TRBJ2-3; D may be TRBD1 (6 bases). In germline, CDR1 is SGHRS, CDR2 YFSETQ. V dropped 0 bases and J dropped 2 bases, with 7 bases sitting between them. This CDR3 is 14 amino acids long. CDR3 sequence (DNA): TGCGCCAGCAGCTTGGGGGACACCACAGATACGCAGTATTTT. This translates into CASSLGDTTDTQYF.

This chain joins TRBV19 and TRBJ1-2; D not certain. With 3 bases removed from V and 4 bases from J, the gap between germline ends came to 9 bases. CDR1 LNHDA and CDR2 SQIVND come from the germline V gene (reference sequence). The CDR3 contains 13 residues. The CDR3 nucleotides are TGTGCCAGTAGTATGCGGGTACTCTATGGCTACACCTTC. This sequence encodes CASSMRVLYGYTF.

The chain links TRBV5-4 to TRBJ2-2; TRBD2 aligns across 12 bases. This CDR3 spans 14 amino acids. The V gene end was trimmed by 4 bases and the J gene end by 8 bases; junction bases not matched to a gene: 3. The germline CDR1 and CDR2 sequences are SGHNT and YYREEE (reference sequence). CDR3 amino acids: CASSPLAGGGELFF. CDR3 bases: TGTGCCAGCAGCCCGCTAGCGGGAGGGGGGGAGCTGTTTTTT.

For this clone: A far larger clone lies a single base away; this is likely a read error. The chain joins TRBV2 to TRBJ1-5, with 11 bases identical to TRBD1. Per the germline V gene, CDR1 is SNHLY and CDR2 is FYNNEI. Trimming took 5 bases from V and 0 from J; bases not matched to a gene: 6. The CDR3 covers 17 residues. The CDR3 sequence is CASSTDRGPNSNQPQHF. Written as DNA, the CDR3 is TGTGCCAGCAGTACGGACAGGGGGCCTAATAGCAATCAGCCCCAGCATTTT.

V and J are TRBV7-2 and TRBJ2-2; 15 bases agree with TRBD2. This CDR3 region has 16 residues. The ends lost 10 bases at V and 5 bases at J; junction bases unmatched: 8. Germline V gives CDR1 SGHTA, CDR2 FQGNSA. The CDR3 reads CATKPGLAGGTGELFF. The DNA of the CDR3 is TGTGCCACCAAGCCGGGACTAGCGGGAGGTACCGGGGAGCTGTTTTTT.